Reported below is one TCR beta chain. Antigen unknown. Authors of the study amplified TCR beta CDR3 regions from RNA transcripts. With the HTBI primer set, the TCR CDR3 went through a first round of RT-PCR. TCRdb fed the multiplex PCR reads into MiXCR, producing one record per CDR3 protein. In the table there are 500,000 to 800,000 distinct CDR3 sequences, about 14% of which are singletons. Uncontrolled infection, other autoimmune disease, pregnancy or lactation led to exclusion. From more than 9.5 ml of fresh peripheral blood, PBMCs were isolated. This sample is drawn from a study of T cells in Graves' hyperthyroidism and ophthalmopathy. Study results and limitations: Most thyroid clonotypes with frequency above 0.001 were detected in blood. Before onset, ophthalmopathy was predicted by the model a median roughly six months earlier.

The receptor comes from a woman between 45 and 60 years old with Graves' ophthalmopathy. Sequences were obtained from blood.

In DNA form, the CDR3 reads TGTGCCTGGAGGGAGGACCAGGTGGTAAATGAGCAGTTCTTC. Its translation is CAWREDQVVNEQFF. V and J are TRBV30 and TRBJ2-1, with D tentatively TRBD2 (5 bases). The germline V and J ends were trimmed by 3 bases and 7 bases, with 16 bases remaining between them. CDR1 is GTSNPN and CDR2 is SVGIG in the germline V gene (reference sequence). This CDR3 has 14 amino acids. Variable domain in full (rest from reference TRBV30 and TRBJ2-1): SQTIHQWPATLVQPVGSPLSLECTVEGTSNPNLYWYRQAAGRGLQLLFYSVGIGQISSEVPQNLSASRPQDRQFILSSKKLLLSDSGFYLCAWREDQVVNEQFFGPGTRLTVL.